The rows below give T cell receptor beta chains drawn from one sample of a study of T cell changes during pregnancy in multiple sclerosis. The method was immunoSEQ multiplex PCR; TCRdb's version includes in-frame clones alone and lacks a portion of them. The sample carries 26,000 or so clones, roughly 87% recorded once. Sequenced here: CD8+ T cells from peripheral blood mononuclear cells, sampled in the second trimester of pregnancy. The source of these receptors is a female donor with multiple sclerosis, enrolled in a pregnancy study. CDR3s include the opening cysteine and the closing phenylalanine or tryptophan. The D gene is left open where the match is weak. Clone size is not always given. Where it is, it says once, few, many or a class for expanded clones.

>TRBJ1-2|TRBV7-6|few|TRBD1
TGTGCCAGCAGCCAGGACAGGGGCTATGGCTACACCTTC
CASSQDRGYGYTF
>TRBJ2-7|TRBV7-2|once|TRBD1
TGTGCCAGCAGCTTAGGACAGGGAAGCCACGAGCAGTACTTC
CASSLGQGSHEQYF
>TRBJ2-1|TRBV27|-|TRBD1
TGTGCCTCCCGGGACAGGACCTACAATGAGCAGTTCTTC
CASRDRTYNEQFF
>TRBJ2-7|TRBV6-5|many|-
TGTGCCAGCAGTCCCCGGGTTGACTACGAGCAGTACTTC
CASSPRVDYEQYF
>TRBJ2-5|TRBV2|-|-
TGTGCCAGCAGTGATGGGGAGCTCCAAGAGACCCAGTACTTC
CASSDGELQETQYF
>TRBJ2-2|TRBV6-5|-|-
TGTGCCAGCAGGGCGGGGGCGGGCACCGGGGAGCTGTTTTTT
CASRAGAGTGELFF
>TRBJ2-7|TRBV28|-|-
TGTGCCAGCAGTTTACCTAGACGAAGGACTTTGACCTACGAGCAGTACTTC
CASSLPRRRTLTYEQYF
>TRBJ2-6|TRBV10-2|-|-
TGCGCCAGCACCCCGAAAGGGGGCTCTGGGGCCAACGTCCTGACTTTC
CASTPKGGSGANVLTF
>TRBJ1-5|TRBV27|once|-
TGTGCCAGCAGTTTGGGTTGGAGGGGCGATCAGCCCCAGCATTTT
CASSLGWRGDQPQHF
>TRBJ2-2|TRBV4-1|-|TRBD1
TGCGCCAGCAGCCGAGGGACAGGGGGCCCCGGGGAGCTGTTTTTT
CASSRGTGGPGELFF
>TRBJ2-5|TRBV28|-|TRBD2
TGTGCCAGCAGTTTACCCTACAGGGAGCTAGCGGGCCGCCAAGAGACCCAGTACTTC
CASSLPYRELAGRQETQYF
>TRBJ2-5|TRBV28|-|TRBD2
TGTGCCAGCAGTTCCCCGGGACTAGCGGGAGAACAAGAGACCCAGTACTTC
CASSSPGLAGEQETQYF
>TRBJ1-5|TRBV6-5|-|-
TGTGCCAGCAGTTACTCTGCCGGGGGAGGCAATCAGCCCCAGCATTTT
CASSYSAGGGNQPQHF
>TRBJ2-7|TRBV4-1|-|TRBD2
TGCGCCAGCAGCCCCGGGACTAGCGGAACCTACGAGCAGTACTTC
CASSPGTSGTYEQYF
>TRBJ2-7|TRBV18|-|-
TGTGCCAGCTCACCAGCGGACTACGAGCAGTACTTC
CASSPADYEQYF
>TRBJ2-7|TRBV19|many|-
TGTGCCAGTAGCAGAACAGACAGCCCAGCGATTGAGCAGTACTTC
CASSRTDSPAIEQYF
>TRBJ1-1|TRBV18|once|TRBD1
TGTGCCAGCTCTGGACAGGGCGGCCCTGAAGCTTTCTTT
CASSGQGGPEAFF
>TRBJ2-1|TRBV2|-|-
TGTGCCAGCACGAGGGATAGCTCCTACAATGAGCAGTTCTTC
CASTRDSSYNEQFF
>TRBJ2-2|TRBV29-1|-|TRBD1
TGCAGCGTTCGGACAGGGGTAGACACCGGGGAGCTGTTTTTT
CSVRTGVDTGELFF
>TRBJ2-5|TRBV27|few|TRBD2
TGTGCCAGCAGTCCAAGGGCGGGAGGACGAGAGACCCAGTACTTC
CASSPRAGGRETQYF
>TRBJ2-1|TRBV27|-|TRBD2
TGTGCCAGCAGTCTAAGCGGGAGTAGCAATGAGCAGTTCTTC
CASSLSGSSNEQFF
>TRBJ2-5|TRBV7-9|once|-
TGTGCCAGCAGAGACGGTAGCTCTTGGACCCAGTACTTC
CASRDGSSWTQYF
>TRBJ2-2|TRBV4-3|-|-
TGCGCCAGCAGCCAAGATAGGCTAGGAGAGTACACCGGGGAGCTGTTTTTT
CASSQDRLGEYTGELFF
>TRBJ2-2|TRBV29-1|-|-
TGCAGCGTTGGAGATTGGGCCACCGGGGAGCTGTTTTTT
CSVGDWATGELFF
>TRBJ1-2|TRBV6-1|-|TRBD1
TGTGCCAGCAGTGAATATCCCGGGACAGGGATGAATGGCTACACCTTC
CASSEYPGTGMNGYTF
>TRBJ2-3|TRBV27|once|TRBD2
TGTGCCACCAGTTTAGTACCCTATACTAGCGGAGAAGATACGCAGTATTTT
CATSLVPYTSGEDTQYF
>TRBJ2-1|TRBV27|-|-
TGTGCCAGCAGCATTGGACAGACCTCCTACAATGAGCAGTTCTTC
CASSIGQTSYNEQFF
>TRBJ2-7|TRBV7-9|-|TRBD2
TGTGCCAGCAGCTTGATCGGGAGGCCCTACGAGCAGTACTTC
CASSLIGRPYEQYF
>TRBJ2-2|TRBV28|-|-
TGTGCCAGCAGTTTTCCGGGAGCCACCGGGGAGCTGTTTTTT
CASSFPGATGELFF
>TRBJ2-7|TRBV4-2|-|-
TGTGCCAGCAGCCAAGATAAAAGCGGCTACGAGCAGTACTTC
CASSQDKSGYEQYF
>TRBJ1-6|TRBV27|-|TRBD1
TGTGCCAGCAGTGTAGGACAGGGAATGGATTCACCCCTCCACTTT
CASSVGQGMDSPLHF
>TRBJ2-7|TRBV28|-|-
TGTGCCAGCAGTTTATTATCAGGAACCTACGAGCAGTACTTC
CASSLLSGTYEQYF